The source of this T cell receptor (beta chain) is a study of T cells after yellow fever vaccination (dated by TCRdb to between 2019 and 2020). The study in broad terms: The SMART-Seq v4 Ultra Low Input RNA kit was used to prepare libraries from fractions with low cell numbers. To follow T-cell clones before and after both primary and booster YFV17D yellow fever vaccination, bulk TCR alpha and beta repertoires underwent longitudinal sequencing. The cohort comprised two healthy male donors, one aged 18 to 30 and one aged 30 to 39 years. Blood samples were taken at several timepoints before and after primary and secondary immunization, and bulk PBMC replicates and cell subsets were isolated. The study at large found these results: Compared with the primary T-cell response, the secondary T-cell response was weaker but faster, peaking on day 5 rather than day 15. Most clones expanded after primary vaccination were re-detected after the booster (almost 98% of CD4 and more than 70% of CD8), suggesting broad memory maintenance. A small share of clonotypes occurred in both CD4 and CD8 compartments, likely arising from convergent recombination. Computational filtering was needed because FACS-sorted repertoires could contain abundant contaminating clonotypes from the bulk population. The study included only a couple of donors, which limits how far the findings can be generalized.

What the treatment or condition label conveys for this sample: live attenuated yellow fever vaccine strain. At each blood-draw timepoint, two biological replicates of bulk PBMCs were obtained. A standard Ficoll-Paque protocol was used to isolate PBMCs from peripheral blood. TriZol was used to extract RNA from bulk PBMCs, CD4 and CD8 fractions, and dextramer-positive and dextramer-negative fractions. This clonotype was recorded a few times. The target of this receptor is not known. Base qualities are not at hand, and no much larger clone is one base apart. Taken from cysteine to phenylalanine, the CDR3 has 16 residues. The entry retains the CDR3 DNA only, 48 bases that are in frame from base 1. The CDR1 and CDR2 encoded by the germline V gene are MNHEY and SVGEGT. Clipping removes 6 bases from V and 7 bases from J, with 13 as the unmatched junction base count. Synthesis of TCR cDNA relied on 5'RACE template switching, a step that introduced a universal primer site along with unique molecular identifiers. Priming for cDNA synthesis came from both the TCR alpha and TCR beta constant segments. Library amplification used two PCR steps, and the second PCR step added sample barcodes and sequencing adapters. Libraries were sequenced on Illumina HiSeq 2500 (2x100 bp) or NovaSeq (2x150 bp). The published analysis was carried out like this. MIGEC handled demultiplexing of reads and collapsing into UMI consensus sequences, while MiXCR performed V(D)J alignment. Vaccine-responding clonotypes were identified with edgeR using replicate PBMC samples, with FDR below 0.01 and a log2 fold change above 5 up to day 15 being required. Bulk clonotypes were assigned CD4 or CD8 identity according to which sequenced CD4 or CD8 repertoire held them at higher abundance. TCRdb reprocessed the public reads (quality trimming at Q25 with fastp, clone calling with MiXCR) and kept in-frame beta chains. When rows share a CDR3 protein, they turn into one entry using the most common DNA and genes. The authors' filters were not applied to this entry. In all, the sample holds just under 600,000 distinct CDR3 sequences, and about 13% of those were seen once. The top ten clones comprise about 14% of the sample.

The clonotype comes from a man aged 25-40 years who received the YFV17D yellow fever vaccine. The starting material was PBMCs, obtained on the day of the yellow fever booster vaccination. This sequence uses TRBV6-2 or TRBV6-3 and TRBJ2-2; 8 bases in between match TRBD1. In nucleotides, the sequence is TGTGCCAGCAGAGGACCGACAGGGGTGTTAGGCGGGGAGCTGTTTTTT. This yields the protein CASRGPTGVLGGELFF.